The 25 T cell receptor beta chains reported below all come from one sample, sequenced in a study of T cell repertoires in aging, cancer and after chemotherapy. Multiplex touch-down PCR with TRB-A/B primers amplified rearranged V-D-J TRB sequences. TCRdb itself ran the multiplex PCR reads through MiXCR, one entry per CDR3 protein. This sample carries thousands of distinct CDR3 sequences, roughly 23% of them seen once, and the ten largest clones take roughly 2.7%. The template was genomic DNA from peripheral blood, not RNA. Input material: blood. These receptors all stem from a human donor with a blood cancer.

The chain carries TRBV20-1 and TRBJ1-2; D not certain. This CDR3 has 12 amino acids. The V gene lost 3 bases and the J gene lost 7 bases, with 12 bases spanning the gap. Per germline, CDR1 DFQATT and CDR2 SNEGSKA (reference sequence). The CDR3 here is CSARRREGGYTF. The CDR3 DNA is TGCAGTGCTAGGCGGAGGGAAGGTGGCTACACCTTC.

Concerning this clonotype: Mismatch with germline at one junction end may stem from a read error. This chain joins TRBV7-9 and TRBJ1-6; possibly TRBD1 for D (6 bases). CDR1 SEHNR and CDR2 FQNEAQ come from the germline V gene (reference sequence). The CDR3 extends over 17 amino acids. The CDR3 spells CASSQFTQGAVRSPLHF. Written as DNA, the CDR3 is TGCGCCAGCAGCCAATTCACACAGGGCGCGGTACGTTCACCCCTCCACTTT.

This clonotype counts as medium-sized. The chain combines TRBV11-1 with TRBJ1-2, with TRBD1 identical over 11 bases. The V gene's germline CDR1 is SGHAT and CDR2 FQDESV (reference sequence). With V trimmed by 5 bases and J by 7 bases, 3 bases remained unmatched. There are 13 residues in the CDR3. The CDR3, as DNA: TGTGCCAGCAGCCCGGACAGGGGGCCTGGCTACACCTTC. Its protein product is CASSPDRGPGYTF.

This clonotype was detected a few times. V gene TRBV21-1 combines with J gene TRBJ1-5. TRBV21-1 counts as a pseudogene. This CDR3 region has 16 residues. This CDR3 reads CASSKGGRHSNQPQHF. The CDR3 DNA reads TGTGCCAGCAGCAAAGGAGGCAGACATAGCAATCAGCCCCAGCATTTT.

This chain uses TRBV4-3 with TRBJ2-1; tentative D call: TRBD2 (6 bases). This CDR3 spans 16 amino acids. Per germline, CDR1 LGHNA and CDR2 YSLEER. Trimming took off 4 bases at V and 5 bases at J, with 18 bases between the two ends. The CDR3 DNA reads as TGCGCCAGCAGCCCGGGGCGGAGGGCGGTAGACAATGAGCAGTTCTTC. Protein: CASSPGRRAVDNEQFF.

V and J are TRBV6-5 and TRBJ1-6; 11 nucleotides agree with TRBD1. The CDR3 totals 15 residues. Germline trimming cut 7 bases from V and 9 bases from J; bases unmatched to any gene: 8. Germline V lookup: CDR1 MNHEY, CDR2 SVGAGI. DNA of the CDR3: TGTGCCAGCATGGGAGCCGGGACAGGGGGTTCACCCCTCCACTTT. Its translation: CASMGAGTGGSPLHF.

This clonotype is medium-sized (0.01 to 0.1%) in the sample. This sequence joins TRBV6-6 and TRBJ2-1, with 10 bases that match TRBD1. Germline values: CDR1 MNHNY, CDR2 SVGAGI (reference sequence). Trimming removed 0 bases from V and 8 bases from J; junction bases left unmatched: 4. The CDR3 runs 15 residues. The CDR3 nucleotides are TGTGCCAGCAGTTACTCGGGACAGGGGAGCCATGAGCAGTTCTTC. It translates to CASSYSGQGSHEQFF.

The chain employs TRBV20-1 and TRBJ1-2, with a possible D match to TRBD1 (5 bases). Germline V lookup: CDR1 DFQATT, CDR2 SNEGSKA (reference sequence). V lost 6 bases to trimming and J lost 1 base, with 12 bases between them. The CDR3 covers 13 residues. Here the CDR3 reads CSAKADSNYGYTF. DNA of the CDR3: TGCAGTGCCAAAGCCGACAGTAACTATGGCTACACCTTC.

This clonotype was recorded a few times. J is TRBJ1-5 and V is TRBV10-3, with a possible D match to TRBD1 (5 bases). The germline CDR1 and CDR2 sequences are ENHRY and SYGVKD. The ends were cut back, 8 bases at V and 3 bases at J, with 11 bases in the middle. This CDR3 has 13 residues. The CDR3 spells CAIGEGNNQPQHF. Here the CDR3 DNA reads TGTGCCATCGGGGAGGGGAACAATCAGCCCCAGCATTTT.

This clonotype is medium-sized (0.01 to 0.1%) by share. The chain carries TRBV5-4 and TRBJ2-3; 10 bases map to TRBD2. The CDR3 totals 16 residues. Per germline, CDR1 SGHNT and CDR2 YYREEE (reference sequence). After removal of 1 base from V and 2 bases from J, the junction contained 4 bases not matched to a gene. The CDR3 DNA follows: TGTGCCAGCAGCTTGCGCACTAGCGGGACCACAGATACGCAGTATTTT. Translation: CASSLRTSGTTDTQYF.

The gene calls are TRBV28 and TRBJ2-1; 10 nucleotides line up with TRBD2. CDR1 MDHEN and CDR2 SYDVKM come from the germline V gene. The ends lost 8 bases at V and 1 base at J; junction bases unmatched: 11. CDR3 length: 17 residues. In nucleotides, the CDR3 is TGTGCCAGCGGTCTAGCGGGAGCTCGAGGGTCCTACAATGAGCAGTTCTTC. Its protein product is CASGLAGARGSYNEQFF.

The V gene is TRBV18, the J gene TRBJ1-1; possibly TRBD1 for D (5 bases). The CDR3 runs to 15 residues. Per germline, CDR1 KGHSH and CDR2 LQKENI. V lost 3 bases to trimming and J lost 3 bases, with 14 bases between them. CDR3 sequence reads: CASSPLSTAYTEAFF. Here the CDR3 DNA reads TGTGCCAGCTCACCTCTATCGACAGCGTACACTGAAGCTTTCTTT.

This clonotype was picked up a small number of times. V usage is TRBV20-1 and J usage is TRBJ2-7, with 10 bases that match TRBD1. CDR1 is DFQATT and CDR2 is SNEGSKA in the germline V gene (reference sequence). Trimming at V came to 6 bases and at J to 3 bases, leaving 8 bases not matched to a gene. CDR3 length: 14 amino acids. DNA for the CDR3: TGCAGTGCAAAGACAGGGGGCCGAGACTACGAGCAGTACTTC. This gives the protein CSAKTGGRDYEQYF.

CDR3 sequence (DNA): TGTGCCAGCAGCTCATACGGCCGGGACAGGGGATCCCACGAGCAGTACTTC. Residues: CASSSYGRDRGSHEQYF. This chain connects TRBV5-6 to TRBJ2-7; 10 bases match TRBD1. The V and J ends lost 3 bases and 5 bases, in that order; junction bases with no gene match: 14. Germline CDR1 and CDR2: SGHDT and YYEEEE. This CDR3 has 17 amino acids.

The gene calls are TRBV5-4 and TRBJ1-2; weak D call: TRBD1 (5 bases). There are 14 residues in the CDR3. Germline lookup yields CDR1 SGHNT and CDR2 YYREEE (reference sequence). The V gene lost 0 bases and the J gene lost 8 bases, with 14 bases spanning the gap. This CDR3 reads CASSLDSGTGGYTF. CDR3 nucleotides: TGTGCCAGCAGCTTGGATTCCGGGACGGGGGGCTACACCTTC.

This clonotype qualifies as medium-sized (0.01 to 0.1%). The genes are TRBV6-2 or TRBV6-3 and TRBJ2-5; D call uncertain. Germline-derived CDR1 and CDR2 are MNHEY and SVGEGT. Deletions cut 8 bases from V and 5 bases from J, with 15 bases between. This CDR3 has 13 amino acids. The CDR3 region is CASARGVPETQYF. The CDR3 coding sequence is TGTGCCAGCGCCCGTGGAGTGCCGGAGACCCAGTACTTC.

By its share, this clonotype is medium-sized (0.01 to 0.1%). V and J are TRBV6-1 and TRBJ1-3; possible D gene TRBD1, 5 bases. This CDR3 region has 17 residues. The germline gives CDR1 MNHNS, CDR2 SASEGT. With 0 bases removed from V and 0 bases from J, the gap between germline ends came to 12 bases. Here the CDR3 DNA reads TGTGCCAGCAGTGAAGCAGTTCGGACATACTCTGGAAACACCATATATTTT. Residues: CASSEAVRTYSGNTIYF.

The V call is TRBV11-2, the J call TRBJ2-7; TRBD2 might be the D (5 bases). CDR1 SGHAT and CDR2 FQNNGV come from the germline V gene. The CDR3 loop spans 19 amino acids. V was trimmed by 3 bases and J by 0 bases, leaving 24 bases between them. In DNA, the CDR3 is TGTGCCAGCAGCTTCGGCCCAATCTCACTGGCGGGTAGCTCCTACGAGCAGTACTTC. Protein: CASSFGPISLAGSSYEQYF.

This clonotype is termed medium-sized. The J gene is TRBJ1-4, the V gene TRBV27; D may be TRBD1 (6 bases). Germline V gives CDR1 MNHEY, CDR2 SMNVEV (reference sequence). V dropped 6 bases and J dropped 12 bases, with 11 bases sitting between them. The CDR3 sequence is 11 residues long. The CDR3 region is CASRQQGELFF. The CDR3 nucleotides read TGTGCCAGCAGACAACAGGGAGAACTGTTTTTT. Filled out from reference TRBV27 and TRBJ1-4, the complete variable domain reads EAQVTQNPRYLITVTGKKLTVTCSQNMNHEYMSWYRQDPGLGLRQIYYSMNVEVTDKGDVPEGYKVSRKEKRNFPLILESPSPNQTSLYFCASRQQGELFFGSGTQLSVL.

By share of the sample, this clonotype is large (0.1 to 1%). The chain recombines TRBV11-1 with TRBJ2-6; D not resolved. The germline V gene encodes CDR1 SGHAT and CDR2 FQDESV (reference sequence). Trimming removed 1 base at V and 2 bases at J, with 6 bases between. The CDR3 extends over 15 amino acids. The CDR3 DNA is TGTGCCAGCAGCTTAGGCCTACCTGGGGCCAACGTCCTGACTTTC. Protein product: CASSLGLPGANVLTF. Filled out from reference TRBV11-1 and TRBJ2-6, the complete variable domain reads EAEVAQSPRYKITEKSQAVAFWCDPISGHATLYWYRQILGQGPELLVQFQDESVVDDSQLPKDRFSAERLKGVDSTLKIQPAELGDSAMYLCASSLGLPGANVLTFGAGSRLTVL.

This clonotype qualifies as medium-sized. The gene calls are TRBV5-5 and TRBJ2-3, with TRBD2 identical over 13 bases. The CDR3 is 17 amino acids. V lost 4 bases to trimming and J lost 4 bases; unmatched junction nucleotides: 9. The V gene's germline CDR1 is SGHKS and CDR2 YYEKEE (reference sequence). This chain's CDR3 is CASSPGLAGVHPDTQYF. Here the CDR3 DNA reads TGTGCCAGCAGCCCCGGACTAGCGGGAGTGCACCCAGATACGCAGTATTTT.

In this sample, this clonotype is medium-sized. The V call is TRBV11-1, the J call TRBJ2-1; D is perhaps TRBD2 (6 bases). V was clipped by 3 bases and J by 6 bases, with 9 bases between them. The CDR3 extends over 13 amino acids. Germline V CDR1 and CDR2: SGHAT, FQDESV (reference sequence). CDR3 DNA: TGTGCCAGCAGCTTGGGACTTACCAATGAGCAGTTCTTC. The encoded protein is CASSLGLTNEQFF.

This clonotype is judged medium-sized (0.01 to 0.1%). The chain carries TRBV5-4 and TRBJ2-1; weak D call: TRBD2 (6 bases). Germline V gene data show CDR1 as SGHNT and CDR2 as YYREEE (reference sequence). The CDR3 is made up of 16 amino acids. With 6 bases removed from V and 4 bases from J, the gap between germline ends came to 20 bases. CDR3 sequence (DNA): TGTGCCAGCACCTTAGATTTTGGAGGGGTATACAATGAGCAGTTCTTC. Protein product: CASTLDFGGVYNEQFF.

The rearrangement links TRBV28 to TRBJ2-1; possible D gene TRBD1, 7 bases. The germline V gene encodes CDR1 MDHEN and CDR2 SYDVKM. V was shortened by 6 bases and J by 2 bases, with 14 bases between the two germline ends. The CDR3 has 15 residues. The CDR3, as DNA: TGTGCCAGCAGCCCGACTAGGGGGCCCTACAATGAGCAGTTCTTC. As protein: CASSPTRGPYNEQFF.

The rearrangement joins TRBV12-3 or TRBV12-4 to TRBJ2-7; 7 bases align to TRBD1. V lost 5 bases to trimming and J lost 3 bases; unmatched junction nucleotides: 7. The CDR3 runs to 14 residues. The DNA for the CDR3 is TGTGCCAGCAGTCGGGACAGTAATTACTACGAGCAGTACTTC. This encodes CASSRDSNYYEQYF.